Sequencing of this T cell receptor beta chain was carried out in a study of blood T cell repertoires in COVID-19. Data came from immunoSEQ multiplex PCR; TCRdb stores just in-frame clones and leaves some out. The data show fewer than 450,000 clones, about 90% seen once. The V end was cut by 4 bases, the J end by 8 bases, with 8 bases between. Germline CDR1 is SEHNR and CDR2 is FQNEAQ (reference sequence). The CDR3 runs 12 residues. Material: peripheral blood. This receptor was identified in a woman aged 18 to 35 who had recovered from COVID-19. The J gene is TRBJ1-4, the V gene TRBV7-9; D ambiguous. This CDR3 is CASSSAGEKLFF. The CDR3, as DNA: TGTGCCAGCAGCTCGGCGGGGGAAAAACTGTTTTTT.